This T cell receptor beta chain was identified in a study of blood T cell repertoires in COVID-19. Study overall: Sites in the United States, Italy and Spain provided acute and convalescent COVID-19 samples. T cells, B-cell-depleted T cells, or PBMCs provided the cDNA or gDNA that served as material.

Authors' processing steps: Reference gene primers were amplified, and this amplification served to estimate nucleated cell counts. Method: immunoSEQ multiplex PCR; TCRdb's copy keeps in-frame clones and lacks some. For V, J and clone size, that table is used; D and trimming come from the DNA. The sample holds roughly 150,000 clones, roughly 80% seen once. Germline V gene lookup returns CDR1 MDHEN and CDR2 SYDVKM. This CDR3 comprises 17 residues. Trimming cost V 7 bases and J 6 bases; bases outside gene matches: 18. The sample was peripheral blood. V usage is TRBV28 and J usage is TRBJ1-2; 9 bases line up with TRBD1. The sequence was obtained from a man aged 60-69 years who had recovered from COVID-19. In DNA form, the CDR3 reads TGTGCCAGCATCAAGGGTAATAGCCTGACAGGGGGGCATGGCTACACCTTC. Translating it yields CASIKGNSLTGGHGYTF.